The TCR beta chain under discussion was sequenced for a study of cytomegalovirus exposure and HLA in healthy donors. This clone was observed a handful of times. PCR employed 60 Vbeta and 13 Jbeta primers. The protocol was immunoSEQ multiplex PCR, while the TCRdb copy is restricted to in-frame clones and leaves out a portion. The sample yields 95,000 to 150,000 clones, 15% to 17% seen once. The germline V gene encodes CDR1 SEHNR and CDR2 FQNEAQ (reference sequence). Deletions cut 4 bases from V and 4 bases from J, with 11 bases between. This CDR3 region has 14 residues. This chain joins TRBV7-9 and TRBJ1-3, with D uncertain. This clonotype originated in a woman aged 18-29 years in good health and CMV-seronegative. The sequenced sample was PBMCs. CDR3 region: CASSSDRFGNTIYF. Here the CDR3 DNA reads TGTGCCAGCAGCTCAGATCGTTTCGGAAACACCATATATTTT. Full variable domain (remainder filled in from reference TRBV7-9 and TRBJ1-3): DTGVSQNPRHKITKRGQNVTFRCDPISEHNRLYWYRQTLGQGPEFLTYFQNEAQLEKSRLLSDRFSAERPKGSFSTLEIQRTEQGDSAMYLCASSSDRFGNTIYFGEGSWLTVV.